This T cell receptor beta chain was profiled in a study of response to subunit inactivated influenza vaccine. General study points: A suggestion made by the authors is that each seasonal influenza vaccination recruits few new T cells.

This clonotype was observed a few times. Its specificity is unknown. Germline-derived CDR1 and CDR2 are LGHNA and YNFKEQ. The CDR3 covers 16 residues. After removal of 1 base from V and 6 bases from J, the junction contained 10 bases not matched to a gene. TCRdb reprocessed the RT-PCR reads via MiXCR and lists one record per CDR3 protein. The sample lists roughly 700,000 distinct CDR3 sequences, approximately 13% occurring once. The rearrangement links TRBV4-2 to TRBJ2-7; TRBD1 matches 9 bases. This receptor was obtained from a man aged 45-60 years who received an inactivated influenza vaccine. The material sequenced was PBMCs from blood, taken 14 to 15 days before vaccination. Here the CDR3 DNA reads TGTGCCAGCAGCCAAGCGGGTGGACAGGGGCATTCCGAGCAGTACTTC. Translation: CASSQAGGQGHSEQYF.